The 24 T cell receptor beta chains given below trace back to one sample, sequenced in a study of T cell responses to AZD1222 COVID-19 vaccine. The assay was immunoSEQ multiplex PCR, and TCRdb's table has in-frame clones only and misses some. Seen here are under 150,000 clones, about 92% observed once, and the top ten hold 0.85% to 1.3%. Sequences were derived from peripheral blood, sampled on day 0 of AZD1222 vaccination. These receptors all come from an adult in good health.

The CDR3 here is CASSLPQASAPGGEQFF. Written as DNA, the CDR3 is TGTGCCAGCAGTCTCCCCCAGGCTAGCGCGCCCGGGGGTGAGCAGTTCTTC. The chain is built from TRBV2 and TRBJ2-1; possible D gene TRBD2, 6 bases. Trimming pared 5 bases from V and 9 bases from J, leaving 26 bases between. Germline values: CDR1 SNHLY, CDR2 FYNNEI. CDR3 size: 17 residues.

The chain uses TRBV5-1 and TRBJ2-1; D possibly uses TRBD1 or TRBD2 (5 bases each). CDR3 length: 15 residues. The germline gives CDR1 SGHRS, CDR2 YFSETQ. V gave up 0 bases and J gave up 5 bases, with 12 bases separating them. Here the CDR3 reads CASSLGGTNHNEQFF. The CDR3 DNA reads TGCGCCAGCAGCTTGGGAGGGACCAATCACAATGAGCAGTTCTTC.

This sequence joins TRBV5-1 and TRBJ1-2; D is perhaps TRBD1 (5 bases). This CDR3 is 15 amino acids long. The V end lost 2 bases, the J end lost 8 bases, and 19 bases lay between the germline ends. Germline CDR1 and CDR2: SGHRS and YFSETQ. Here the CDR3 DNA reads TGCGCCAGCAGCTTAGGGGCGTCGGGCGGTGGGGGCTACACCTTC. Translating it yields CASSLGASGGGGYTF.

The V and J genes are TRBV5-1 and TRBJ2-7; D might be TRBD1 or TRBD2, each matching 5 bases. Germline CDR1 is SGHRS and CDR2 is YFSETQ. V was cut by 4 bases and J by 6 bases, with 14 bases left in between. This CDR3 has 13 residues. The DNA for the CDR3 is TGCGCCAGCAGCAATTCCGCAGGGAGCGAGCAGTACTTC. It is translated as CASSNSAGSEQYF.

V is TRBV2 and J is TRBJ2-5, with D perhaps TRBD1 or TRBD2 (5 bases each). Germline CDR1 is SNHLY and CDR2 is FYNNEI. The ends were cut back, 4 bases at V and 1 base at J, with 10 bases in the middle. The CDR3 spans 14 residues. CDR3 DNA: TGTGCCAGCAGTGCCGGGACCTTCCAAGAGACCCAGTACTTC. Protein product: CASSAGTFQETQYF.

The chain employs TRBV18 and TRBJ1-5; D perhaps matches TRBD1 (5 bases). From germline, CDR1 is KGHSH and CDR2 LQKENI. The V end was cut by 2 bases, the J end by 1 base, with 9 bases between. CDR3 length: 15 residues. In DNA, the CDR3 is TGTGCCAGCTCACCAAGCCGGGACAGCAATCAGCCCCAGCATTTT. Its protein is CASSPSRDSNQPQHF.

The V and J genes are TRBV29-1 and TRBJ2-7, with D perhaps matching TRBD1 or TRBD2 (6 bases each). V was clipped by 7 bases and J by 1 base, with 26 bases between them. The germline V gene has CDR1 SQVTM and CDR2 ANQGSEA. The CDR3 length is 17 residues. The CDR3 DNA reads TGCAGCGCCGAGGGTGGGTACAGGGAGGAAGGATCCTACGAGCAGTACTTC. Protein: CSAEGGYREEGSYEQYF.

The gene calls are TRBV24-1 and TRBJ1-1; D is unclear. V was clipped by 0 bases and J by 5 bases, with 6 bases between them. The CDR3 loop spans 13 amino acids. Germline CDR1 KGHDR, CDR2 SFDVKD. CDR3 amino acids: CATSDLRGTEAFF. In DNA form, the CDR3 reads TGTGCCACCAGTGATTTGCGAGGGACTGAAGCTTTCTTT.

The chain joins TRBV4-2 to TRBJ1-3, with D perhaps matching TRBD1 (5 bases). The CDR3 has 12 residues. V dropped 4 bases and J dropped 8 bases, with 9 bases sitting between them. Germline lookup yields CDR1 LGHNA and CDR2 YNFKEQ. The CDR3 is CASSRGVDTIYF. As DNA, the CDR3 is TGTGCCAGCAGCCGGGGGGTGGACACCATATATTTT.

This sequence joins TRBV7-9 and TRBJ1-5; 9 bases agree with TRBD1. V shed 6 bases and J 4 bases; nucleotides not matched to a gene: 4. Germline V gives CDR1 SEHNR, CDR2 FQNEAQ (reference sequence). The CDR3 spans 14 residues. The CDR3 sequence: CASSRTGENQPQHF. The CDR3 DNA follows: TGTGCCAGCAGTCGGACAGGGGAAAATCAGCCCCAGCATTTT.

The V gene is TRBV11-2, the J gene TRBJ2-2; TRBD2 is a possible D gene (6 bases). V was pared by 3 bases and J by 3 bases, with 11 bases between. CDR1 and CDR2 from the germline V gene are SGHAT and FQNNGV. This CDR3 has 15 amino acids. The DNA of the CDR3 is TGTGCCAGCAGCTTCTTGGGACTCGACACCGGGGAGCTGTTTTTT. Its protein product is CASSFLGLDTGELFF.

As DNA, the CDR3 is TGTGCCAGCTCCGGACAGGGGGCGACTGAAGCTTTCTTT. It specifies CASSGQGATEAFF. This chain links TRBV19 with TRBJ1-1; 11 nucleotides agree with TRBD1. This CDR3 spans 13 amino acids. Germline trimming cut 9 bases from V and 5 bases from J; bases unmatched to any gene: 5. Germline V gene data show CDR1 as LNHDA and CDR2 as SQIVND (reference sequence).

The chain has TRBV11-2 and TRBJ2-7, with TRBD2 matching over 11 bases. This CDR3 contains 16 residues. Germline V CDR1 and CDR2: SGHAT, FQNNGV. J was trimmed by 3 bases and V by 5 bases; bases with no gene match: 9. CDR3 coding DNA: TGTGCCAGCAGCCCGAGACTAGCGGGACAATTCTACGAGCAGTACTTC. Its translation is CASSPRLAGQFYEQYF. Looking up the rest from reference TRBV11-2 and TRBJ2-7 gives the full variable domain: EAGVAQSPRYKIIEKRQSVAFWCNPISGHATLYWYQQILGQGPKLLIQFQNNGVVDDSQLPKDRFSAERLKGVDSTLKIQPAKLEDSAVYLCASSPRLAGQFYEQYFGPGTRLTVT.

The rearrangement joins TRBV5-1 to TRBJ1-1, with TRBD1 as a possible D gene (5 bases). This CDR3 is built from 15 residues. In germline, CDR1 is SGHRS, CDR2 YFSETQ. The germline V and J ends were trimmed by 4 bases and 1 base, with 14 bases remaining between them. In DNA, the CDR3 is TGCGCCAGCAGCCGTGATGGGACTGAGAACACTGAAGCTTTCTTT. It yields the protein CASSRDGTENTEAFF.

V is TRBV27 and J is TRBJ2-5; 10 bases are shared with TRBD1. CDR3 size: 17 residues. The germline CDR1 and CDR2 sequences are MNHEY and SMNVEV (reference sequence). V dropped 5 bases and J dropped 3; count of bases not matched to a gene: 12. CDR3 sequence (DNA): TGTGCCAGCAGTGTCCCCGACAGGGGGCGCGACAAAGAGACCCAGTACTTC. It yields the protein CASSVPDRGRDKETQYF.

V gene TRBV7-3 combines with J gene TRBJ2-3; TRBD1 is a possible D gene (6 bases). Germline V CDR1 and CDR2: SGHTA, FQGTGA. V gave up 9 bases and J gave up 9 bases, with 22 bases separating them. This CDR3 has 14 residues. The CDR3 coding sequence is TGTGCCAGAGACTTAAAGTGGTGGGGGCCCACGCAGTATTTT. Translation: CARDLKWWGPTQYF.

V and J are TRBV27 and TRBJ2-7; D possibly corresponds to TRBD1 (7 bases). This CDR3 contains 14 residues. Trimming stripped 2 bases from V and 4 bases from J, with 12 bases between. From germline, CDR1 is MNHEY and CDR2 SMNVEV (reference sequence). This CDR3 is CASSLNPGGYEQYF. The CDR3 DNA follows: TGTGCCAGCAGTTTAAACCCAGGGGGGTACGAGCAGTACTTC.

A word on this clone: At the DNA level, this CDR3 is encoded by other sequences in the same sample as well. The V call is TRBV29-1, the J call TRBJ2-1, with 8 positions matching TRBD2. The ends lost 4 bases at V and 4 bases at J; junction bases unmatched: 3. CDR1 and CDR2 from the germline V gene are SQVTM and ANQGSEA. The CDR3 contains 13 residues. CDR3 region: CSVGTSSYNEQFF. The DNA for the CDR3 is TGCAGCGTTGGGACTAGCAGTTACAATGAGCAGTTCTTC.

V and J are TRBV28 and TRBJ1-5, with D unclear. The ends were cut back, 1 base at V and 2 bases at J, with 12 bases in the middle. CDR1 MDHEN and CDR2 SYDVKM come from the germline V gene. CDR3 length equals 16 residues. CDR3 DNA: TGTGCCAGCAGTTTATTTAAGAGCGGGGGCAATCAGCCCCAGCATTTT. Translated, it gives CASSLFKSGGNQPQHF.

This sequence joins TRBV9 and TRBJ1-6; D is unclear. The CDR3 consists of 18 residues. Between the trimmed V and J ends, which lost 5 bases and 0 bases, there was a span of 18 bases. The germline gives CDR1 SGDLS, CDR2 YYNGEE. In nucleotides, the CDR3 is TGTGCCAGCAGTGTCCAGGACGGACCAAGCTCCTATAATTCACCCCTCCACTTT. Amino acid sequence: CASSVQDGPSSYNSPLHF.

The chain employs TRBV6-6 and TRBJ1-3, with D unclear. Per germline, CDR1 MNHNY and CDR2 SVGAGI (reference sequence). The germline V and J ends were trimmed by 2 bases and 0 bases, with 5 bases remaining between them. The CDR3 has 14 residues. The DNA for the CDR3 is TGTGCCAGCAGTTACGACCTCTCTGGAAACACCATATATTTT. Its translation: CASSYDLSGNTIYF.

The chain links TRBV28 to TRBJ1-2; D is uncertain. Trimming took 2 bases from V and 7 from J, leaving 11 bases between them. Looked up from germline, CDR1 is MDHEN and CDR2 is SYDVKM. CDR3 length: 13 residues. CDR3 DNA sequence: TGTGCCAGCAGTTTACCCTCCTTAATTGGCTACACCTTC. It is translated as CASSLPSLIGYTF.

The chain carries TRBV19 and TRBJ2-6, with unresolved D. V was trimmed by 1 base and J by 4 bases, leaving 20 bases between them. The germline gives CDR1 LNHDA, CDR2 SQIVND (reference sequence). This CDR3 region has 19 residues. CDR3 region: CASSIVDVVPLDGANVLTF. CDR3 coding DNA: TGTGCCAGTAGTATAGTCGACGTTGTACCTCTTGACGGGGCCAACGTCCTGACTTTC.

The DNA for the CDR3 is TGTGCCAGCAGACGGTCCCTAGGGAGCTACAATGAGCAGTTCTTC. It translates to CASRRSLGSYNEQFF. The chain uses TRBV6-5 and TRBJ2-1; tentatively, D is TRBD2 (5 bases). Deletions cut 6 bases from V and 3 bases from J, with 15 bases between. This CDR3 has 15 residues. Germline CDR1 and CDR2: MNHEY and SVGAGI.